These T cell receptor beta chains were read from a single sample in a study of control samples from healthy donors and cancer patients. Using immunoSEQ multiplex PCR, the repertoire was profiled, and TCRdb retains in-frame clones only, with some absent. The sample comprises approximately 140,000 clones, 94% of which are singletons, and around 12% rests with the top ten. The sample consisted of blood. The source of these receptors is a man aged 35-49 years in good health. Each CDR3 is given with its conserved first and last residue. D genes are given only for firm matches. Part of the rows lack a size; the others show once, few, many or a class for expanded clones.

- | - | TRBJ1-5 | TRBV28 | TGTGCCAGCAGACCGTATAGCAATCAGCCCCAGCATTTT | CASRPYSNQPQHF
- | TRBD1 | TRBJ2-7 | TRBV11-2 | TGTGCCAGCACCCTAGGACAGGGACTCTACGAGCAGTACTTC | CASTLGQGLYEQYF
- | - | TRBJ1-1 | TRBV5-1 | TGCGCCAGCAGCTTTGCGGGTACGACTGAAGCTTTCTTT | CASSFAGTTEAFF
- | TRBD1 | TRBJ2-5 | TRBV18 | TGTGCCAGCTCACCGGACAGGGGGCTGTGGGAGACCCAGTACTTC | CASSPDRGLWETQYF
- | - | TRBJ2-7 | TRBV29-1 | TGCAGCGTTGAATTCGGGATCGAGCAGTACTTC | CSVEFGIEQYF
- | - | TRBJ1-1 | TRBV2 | TGTGCCAGCAGTGAATCCGGCACTGAAGCTTTCTTT | CASSESGTEAFF
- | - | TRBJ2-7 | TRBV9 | TGTGCCAGCAGCGTAGGAACCACGGTGGACGAGCAGTACTTC | CASSVGTTVDEQYF
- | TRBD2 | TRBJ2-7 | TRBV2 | TGTGCCAGCAGTGAAGGTCTAGCGGATTACGAGCAGTACTTC | CASSEGLADYEQYF
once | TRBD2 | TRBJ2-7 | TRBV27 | TGTGCCAGCAGTTTTGCCCCTCCAGCGGGATCCTCCTACGAGCAGTACTTC | CASSFAPPAGSSYEQYF
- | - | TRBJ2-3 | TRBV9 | TGTGCCAGCAGCGTAGCCCTCGCAGATACGCAGTATTTT | CASSVALADTQYF
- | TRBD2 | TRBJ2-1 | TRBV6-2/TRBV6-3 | TGTGCCAGCAGCAGCGGGGGGGCTAATGAGCAGTTCTTC | CASSSGGANEQFF
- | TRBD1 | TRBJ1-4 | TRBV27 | TGTGCCAGCAGTTTAAGACAGGGAGAAAAACTGTTTTTT | CASSLRQGEKLFF